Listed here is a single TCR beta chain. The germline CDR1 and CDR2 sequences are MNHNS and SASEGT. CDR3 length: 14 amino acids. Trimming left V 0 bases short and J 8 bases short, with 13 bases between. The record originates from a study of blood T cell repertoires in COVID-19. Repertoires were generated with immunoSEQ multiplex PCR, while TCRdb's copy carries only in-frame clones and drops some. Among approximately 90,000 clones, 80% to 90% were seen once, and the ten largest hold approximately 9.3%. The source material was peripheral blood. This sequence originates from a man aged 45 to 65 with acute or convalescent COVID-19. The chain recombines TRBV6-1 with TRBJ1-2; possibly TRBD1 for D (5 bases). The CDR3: CASSEAWGTQGYTF. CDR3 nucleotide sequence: TGTGCCAGCAGTGAAGCATGGGGGACTCAGGGCTACACCTTC.